This TCR beta chain was identified in a study of shared T cell receptors in the human thymus. The assay was immunoSEQ multiplex PCR, and TCRdb's table has in-frame clones only and misses some. The data hold about 540,000 clones, with approximately 80% observed a single time. The CDR3 is 16 residues long. Germline V gene sequence: CDR1 SEHNR, CDR2 FQNEAQ (reference sequence). J gave up 4 bases and V 5 bases, and 7 bases lay outside the gene matches. These sequences were also reported in another study, on human thymus T cells. Per that paper: Healthy Finnish infants undergoing corrective surgery for congenital heart defects provided the donor material. Thymic samples were excised during corrective heart operations. Repertoires sampled from thymus and blood appeared biased in V and J gene usage. Related research has reported that thymic repertoires overlap highly among unrelated individuals.

Sequencing input: thymocytes. The sequence was obtained from a boy less than two years old with a congenital heart defect. The chain uses TRBV7-9 and TRBJ2-7, with TRBD2 matching over 14 bases. The CDR3 region is CASSTQGLAGEYEQYF. As DNA, the CDR3 is TGTGCCAGCAGCACACAGGGACTAGCGGGAGAGTACGAGCAGTACTTC.